The rows below give T cell receptor beta chains drawn from one sample of a study of response to subunit inactivated influenza vaccine. TCRdb used MiXCR to reprocess the RT-PCR reads, holding one entry per CDR3 protein. This table has a few hundred thousand distinct CDR3 sequences, approximately 14% appearing once. The sample consisted of PBMCs from blood, taken roughly 13 days after vaccination. Every receptor here comes from a man aged 50-60 years who received an inactivated influenza vaccine. The conserved cysteine and the conserved F or W are not part of the CDR3 here. A D gene is named only where the DNA matches it firmly.

D gene	V gene	CDR3 length	J gene	CDR3 protein
.	TRBV7-8	14	TRBJ2-2	ASSLERSLNGGELF
TRBD1	TRBV19	16	TRBJ1-1	ASSMTRSFWTGGVEAF
TRBD2	TRBV3-1	16	TRBJ2-3	ASSRNAGLAGVPDTQY
.	TRBV20-1	11	TRBJ2-7	SAAPSSSYEQY
.	TRBV7-3	12	TRBJ2-3	ASSLSPGEPTQY
.	TRBV7-2	13	TRBJ2-3	ASSLGVARSDTQY
.	TRBV7-9	10	TRBJ2-1	ASSFGDGTSS
.	TRBV5-1	11	TRBJ2-5	ASSQETQETQY
.	TRBV7-2	14	TRBJ2-6	ASSPFFLSGANVLT
.	TRBV3-1	11	TRBJ1-4	ASSRTIGEKLF
TRBD2	TRBV5-5	14	TRBJ2-1	ASSTSGRSSYNEQF
TRBD2	TRBV6-2/TRBV6-3	13	TRBJ2-1	ASNGLAGSYNEQF
.	TRBV6-2/TRBV6-3	12	TRBJ1-3	ASKMDNSGNTIY
.	TRBV20-1	12	TRBJ1-2	SANRDKYNYGYT
.	TRBV19	10	TRBJ1-1	ASKEARTEAF
.	TRBV27	11	TRBJ2-5	ASRFRGTETQY
TRBD2	TRBV6-2/TRBV6-3	15	TRBJ2-1	ASSYWSSGVSYNEQF
.	TRBV3-1	11	TRBJ2-4	ASSYVLKNIQY
TRBD1	TRBV7-9	13	TRBJ1-6	ASSQRGQHNSPLH
TRBD2	TRBV12-3/TRBV12-4	13	TRBJ2-1	ASRMGGGFKNEQF
.	TRBV27	13	TRBJ2-3	ASSLPAGLPDTQY
.	TRBV11-2	15	TRBJ1-2	ASSLEGPAMRVYGYT
TRBD2	TRBV10-3	13	TRBJ2-3	AISGAGGPSDTQY
.	TRBV11-2	12	TRBJ2-5	ASSLGQAKETQY
.	TRBV6-5	12	TRBJ2-3	ASSYGLNTDTQY
TRBD1	TRBV27	12	TRBJ2-3	ASSRTGRTDTQY
.	TRBV29-1	11	TRBJ2-3	SADRESTDTQY